The sequence of this TCR beta chain was determined in a study of blood T cell repertoires in COVID-19. Study background: The origin of the acute and convalescent COVID-19 samples was the United States, Italy and Spain. Nucleic acid was either cDNA or gDNA, and it came from T cells, B-cell-depleted T cells, or PBMCs.

The CDR3 has 16 residues if both end residues are counted. As handled by the study authors: Estimation of nucleated cell counts was performed using reference gene primer amplification. Produced via immunoSEQ multiplex PCR; TCRdb's table is partial and in-frame only. V, J and clone size were drawn from that table, and D and trimming were deduced from the DNA. The sample carries 61,000 or so clones, approximately 80% recorded once. This clone was seen more than once but under ten times. The DNA is omitted, as the CDR3 cannot be located on it reliably, and the CDR3 follows TCRdb's listing. Sequencing was performed on peripheral blood. The V gene is TRBV21-1, the J gene TRBJ1-5; the D call TRBD1 from the table was never checked on the DNA. TRBV21-1 is noted as a pseudogene. The TCR comes from a woman at least 80 years old with acute or convalescent COVID-19. The CDR3 protein is CASKEWGQGSNQPQHF.